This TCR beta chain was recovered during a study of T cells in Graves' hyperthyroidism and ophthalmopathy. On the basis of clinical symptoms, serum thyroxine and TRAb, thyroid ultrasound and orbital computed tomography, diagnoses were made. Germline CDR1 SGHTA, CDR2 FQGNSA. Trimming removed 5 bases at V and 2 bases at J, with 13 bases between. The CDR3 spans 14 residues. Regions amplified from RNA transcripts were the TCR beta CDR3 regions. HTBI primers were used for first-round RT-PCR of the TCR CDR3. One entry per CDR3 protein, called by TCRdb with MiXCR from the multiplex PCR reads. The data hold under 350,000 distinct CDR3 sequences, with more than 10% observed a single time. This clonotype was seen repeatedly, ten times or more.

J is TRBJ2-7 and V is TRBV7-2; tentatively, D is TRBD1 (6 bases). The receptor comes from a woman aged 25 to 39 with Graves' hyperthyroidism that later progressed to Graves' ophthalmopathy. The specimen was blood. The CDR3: CASSPGVRAYEQYF. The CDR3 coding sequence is TGTGCCAGCAGCCCAGGGGTTAGGGCCTACGAGCAGTACTTC.